The present T cell receptor (beta chain) was sequenced within a study of T cells in Graves' hyperthyroidism and ophthalmopathy. On the study more broadly: At the time of initial diagnosis and before any treatment, peripheral blood was collected.

With 2 bases removed from V and 7 bases from J, the gap between germline ends came to 8 bases. Germline V gene lookup returns CDR1 SNHLY and CDR2 FYNNEI. The CDR3 loop spans 12 amino acids. The investigators amplified TCR beta CDR3 regions from RNA transcripts. TCR CDR3 regions were first amplified by RT-PCR with HTBI primers. TCRdb redid the calling of the multiplex PCR reads with MiXCR, one entry per CDR3 protein. This repertoire shows around 350,000 distinct CDR3 sequences, 15% to 20% found once; its top ten account for about 3.7%. Whole-study results and caveats: Ophthalmopathy was model-predicted a median around 6.1 months pre-onset. Appearing also in blood were most of the thyroid clonotypes expanded above 0.001.

Orbital computed tomography, thyroid ultrasound, serum thyroxine and TRAb, and clinical symptoms together informed the diagnoses. This clonotype was seen a few times. The antigen remains unidentified. Sequencing was carried out using blood. V gene TRBV2 combines with J gene TRBJ1-2; no definite D call. The TCR originated in a woman between 18 and 29 years old with Graves' hyperthyroidism. The CDR3 loop reads CASSERPAGYTF. In nucleotides, the CDR3 is TGTGCCAGCAGTGAAAGGCCAGCTGGCTACACCTTC. The whole variable domain, filled in from reference TRBV2 and TRBJ1-2, reads EPEVTQTPSHQVTQMGQEVILRCVPISNHLYFYWYRQILGQKVEFLVSFYNNEISEKSEIFDDQFSVERPDGSNFTLKIRSTKLEDSAMYFCASSERPAGYTFGSGTRLTVV.